Here is one T cell receptor beta chain with its context. Using immunoSEQ multiplex PCR, the repertoire was profiled, and TCRdb retains in-frame clones only, with some absent. The data hold about 510,000 clones, with approximately 85% observed a single time. This entry belongs to a study of shared clonotypes between healthy human individuals. V lost 8 bases to trimming and J lost 3 bases, with 17 bases between them. This CDR3 has 15 residues. The germline V gene has CDR1 MNHEY and CDR2 SMNVEV (reference sequence). The chain employs TRBV27 and TRBJ1-5; weak D call: TRBD1 (5 bases). The clonotype was recovered from a middle-aged woman in good health. Some clones in this sample may be carry-over from other donors' samples. Sequenced material: PBMCs. The CDR3 protein is CASSTWQGSNQPQHF. The CDR3 DNA sequence: TGTGCCAGCTCAACGTGGCAGGGCTCCAATCAGCCCCAGCATTTT.